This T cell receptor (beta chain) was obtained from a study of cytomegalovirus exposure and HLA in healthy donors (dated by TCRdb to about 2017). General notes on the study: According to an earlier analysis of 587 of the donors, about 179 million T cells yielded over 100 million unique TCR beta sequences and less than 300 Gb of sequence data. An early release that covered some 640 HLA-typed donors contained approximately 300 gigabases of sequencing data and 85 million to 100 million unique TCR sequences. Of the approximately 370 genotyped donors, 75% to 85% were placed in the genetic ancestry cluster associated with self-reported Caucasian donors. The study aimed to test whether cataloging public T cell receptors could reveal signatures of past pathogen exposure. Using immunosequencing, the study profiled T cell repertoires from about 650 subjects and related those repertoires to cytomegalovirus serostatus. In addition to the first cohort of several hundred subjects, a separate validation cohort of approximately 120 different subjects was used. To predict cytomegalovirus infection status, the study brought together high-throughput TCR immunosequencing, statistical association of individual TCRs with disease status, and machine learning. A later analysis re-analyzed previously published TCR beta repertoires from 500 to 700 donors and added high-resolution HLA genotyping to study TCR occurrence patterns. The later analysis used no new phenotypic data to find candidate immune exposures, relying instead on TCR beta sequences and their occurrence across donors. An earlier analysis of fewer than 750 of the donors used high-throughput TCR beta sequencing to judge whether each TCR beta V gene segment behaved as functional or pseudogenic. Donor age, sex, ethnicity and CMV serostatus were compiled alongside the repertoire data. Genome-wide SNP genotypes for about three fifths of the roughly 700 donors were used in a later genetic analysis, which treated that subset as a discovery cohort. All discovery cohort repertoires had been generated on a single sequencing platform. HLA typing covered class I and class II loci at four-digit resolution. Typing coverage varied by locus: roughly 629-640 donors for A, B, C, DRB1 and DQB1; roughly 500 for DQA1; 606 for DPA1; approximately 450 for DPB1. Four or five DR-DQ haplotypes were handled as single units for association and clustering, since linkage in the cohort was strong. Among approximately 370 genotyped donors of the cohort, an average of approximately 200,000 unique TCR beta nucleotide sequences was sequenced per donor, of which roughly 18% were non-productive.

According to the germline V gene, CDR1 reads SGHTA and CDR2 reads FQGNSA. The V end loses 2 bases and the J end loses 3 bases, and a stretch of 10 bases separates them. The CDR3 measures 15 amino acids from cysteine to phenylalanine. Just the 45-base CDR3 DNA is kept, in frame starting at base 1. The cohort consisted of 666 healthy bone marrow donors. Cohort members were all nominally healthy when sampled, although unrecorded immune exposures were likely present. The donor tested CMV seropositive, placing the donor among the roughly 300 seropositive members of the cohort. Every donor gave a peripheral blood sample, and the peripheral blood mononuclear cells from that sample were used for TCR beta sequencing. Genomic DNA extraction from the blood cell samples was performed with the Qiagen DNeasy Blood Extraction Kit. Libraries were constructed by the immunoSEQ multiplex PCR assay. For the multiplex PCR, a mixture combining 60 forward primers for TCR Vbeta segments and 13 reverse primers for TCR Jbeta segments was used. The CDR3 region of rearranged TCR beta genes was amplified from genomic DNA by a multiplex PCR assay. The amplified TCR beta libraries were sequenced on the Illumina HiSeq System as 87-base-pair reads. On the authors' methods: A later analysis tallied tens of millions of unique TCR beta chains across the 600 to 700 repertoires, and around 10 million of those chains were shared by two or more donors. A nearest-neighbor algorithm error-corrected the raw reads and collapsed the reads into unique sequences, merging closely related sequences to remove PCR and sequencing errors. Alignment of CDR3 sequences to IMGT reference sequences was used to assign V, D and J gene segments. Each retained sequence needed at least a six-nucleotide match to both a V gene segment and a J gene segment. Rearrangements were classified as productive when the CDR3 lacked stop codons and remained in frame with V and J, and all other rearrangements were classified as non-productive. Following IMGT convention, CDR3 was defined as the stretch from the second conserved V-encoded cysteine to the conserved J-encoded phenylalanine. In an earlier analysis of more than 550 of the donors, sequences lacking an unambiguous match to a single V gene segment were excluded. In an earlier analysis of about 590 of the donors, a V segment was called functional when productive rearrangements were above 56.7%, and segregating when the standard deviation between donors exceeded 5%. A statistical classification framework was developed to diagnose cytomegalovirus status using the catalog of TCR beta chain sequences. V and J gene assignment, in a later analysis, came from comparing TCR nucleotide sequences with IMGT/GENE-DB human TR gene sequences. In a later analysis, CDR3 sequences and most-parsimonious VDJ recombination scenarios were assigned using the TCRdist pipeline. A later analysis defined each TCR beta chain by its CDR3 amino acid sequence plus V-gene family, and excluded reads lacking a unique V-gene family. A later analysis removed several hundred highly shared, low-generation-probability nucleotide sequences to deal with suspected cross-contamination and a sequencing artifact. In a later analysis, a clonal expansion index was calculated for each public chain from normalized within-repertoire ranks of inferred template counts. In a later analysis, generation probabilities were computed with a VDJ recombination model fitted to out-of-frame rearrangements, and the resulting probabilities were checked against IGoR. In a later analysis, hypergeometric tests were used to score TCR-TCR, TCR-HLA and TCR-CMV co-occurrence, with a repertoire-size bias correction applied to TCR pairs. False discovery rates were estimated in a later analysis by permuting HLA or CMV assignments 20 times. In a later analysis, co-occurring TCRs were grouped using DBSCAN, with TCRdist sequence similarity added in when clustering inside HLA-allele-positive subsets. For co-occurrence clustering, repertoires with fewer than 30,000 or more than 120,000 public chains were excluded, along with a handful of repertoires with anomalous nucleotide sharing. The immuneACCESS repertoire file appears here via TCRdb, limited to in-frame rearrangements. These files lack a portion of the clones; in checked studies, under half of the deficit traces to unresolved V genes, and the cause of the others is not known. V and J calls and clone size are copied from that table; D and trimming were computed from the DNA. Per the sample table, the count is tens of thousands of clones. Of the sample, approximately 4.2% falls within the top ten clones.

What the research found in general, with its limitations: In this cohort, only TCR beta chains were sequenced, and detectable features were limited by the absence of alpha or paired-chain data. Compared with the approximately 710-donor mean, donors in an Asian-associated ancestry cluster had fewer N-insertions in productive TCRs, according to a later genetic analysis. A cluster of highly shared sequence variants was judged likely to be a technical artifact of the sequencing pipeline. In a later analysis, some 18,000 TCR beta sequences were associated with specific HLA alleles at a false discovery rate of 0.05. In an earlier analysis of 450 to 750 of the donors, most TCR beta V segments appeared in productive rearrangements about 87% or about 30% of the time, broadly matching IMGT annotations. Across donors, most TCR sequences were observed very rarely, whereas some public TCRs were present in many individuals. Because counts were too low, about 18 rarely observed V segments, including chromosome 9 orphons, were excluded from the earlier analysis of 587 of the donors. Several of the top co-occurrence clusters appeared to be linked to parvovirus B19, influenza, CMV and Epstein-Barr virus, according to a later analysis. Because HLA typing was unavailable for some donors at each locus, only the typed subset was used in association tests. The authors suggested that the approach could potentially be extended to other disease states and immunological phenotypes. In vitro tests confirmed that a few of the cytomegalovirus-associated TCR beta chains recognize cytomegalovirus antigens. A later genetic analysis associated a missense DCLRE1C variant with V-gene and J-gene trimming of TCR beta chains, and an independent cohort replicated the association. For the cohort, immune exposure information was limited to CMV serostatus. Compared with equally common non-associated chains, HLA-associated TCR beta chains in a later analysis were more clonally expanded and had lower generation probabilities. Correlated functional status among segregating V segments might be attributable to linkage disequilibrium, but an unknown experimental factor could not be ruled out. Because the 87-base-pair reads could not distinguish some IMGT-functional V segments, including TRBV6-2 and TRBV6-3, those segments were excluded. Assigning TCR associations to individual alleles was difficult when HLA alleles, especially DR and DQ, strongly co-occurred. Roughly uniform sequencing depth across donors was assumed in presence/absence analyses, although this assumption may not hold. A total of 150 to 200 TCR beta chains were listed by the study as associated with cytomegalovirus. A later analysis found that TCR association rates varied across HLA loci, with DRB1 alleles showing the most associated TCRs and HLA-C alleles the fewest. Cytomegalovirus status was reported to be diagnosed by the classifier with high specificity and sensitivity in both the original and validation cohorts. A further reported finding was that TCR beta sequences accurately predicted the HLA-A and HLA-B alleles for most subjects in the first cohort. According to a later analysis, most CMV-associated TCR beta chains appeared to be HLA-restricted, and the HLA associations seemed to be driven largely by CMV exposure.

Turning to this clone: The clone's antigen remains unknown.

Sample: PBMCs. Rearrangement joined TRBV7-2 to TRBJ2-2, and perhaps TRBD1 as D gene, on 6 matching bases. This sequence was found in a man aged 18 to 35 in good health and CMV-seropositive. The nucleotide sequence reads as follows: TGTGCCAGCAGCTTATTCACAGGGCACACCGGGGAGCTGTTTTTT. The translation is CASSLFTGHTGELFF.